This TCR beta chain was retrieved from a study of blood T cell repertoires in COVID-19. Background on the study: The study drew acute and convalescent COVID-19 samples from the United States, Italy and Spain. T cells, B-cell-depleted T cells, or PBMCs supplied cDNA or gDNA.

Trimming took off 3 bases at V and 4 bases at J, with 9 bases between the two ends. This CDR3 is built from 14 residues. Germline CDR1 is LGHDT and CDR2 is YNNKEL (reference sequence). Per the original data handling: Nucleated cell counts were estimated from reference gene primer amplification. The assay was immunoSEQ multiplex PCR, and TCRdb's table has in-frame clones only and misses some. The V and J calls and clone size were taken over from that table, and D and trimming were inferred from the DNA. This sample yields 90,000 to 150,000 clones, of which 85% to 90% are seen a single time; 25% to 30% belongs to the top ten.

The genes are TRBV3-1 (or the pseudogene TRBV3-2) and TRBJ1-4; a weak D match, TRBD1 (5 bases). This sequence originates from a man aged 65 to 85 with active or convalescent COVID-19. Sequencing input: peripheral blood. CDR3 sequence reads: CASSQGLVNEKLFF. The CDR3 bases are TGTGCCAGCAGCCAGGGACTGGTTAATGAAAAACTGTTTTTT.